This T cell receptor (beta chain) was sequenced for a study of T-cell reconstitution after alpha-beta-depleted transplantation in children. Study-wide results and limits: It was newly produced T cells that mostly accounted for T-cell counts and diversity one year after transplant. There were some patients whose high TCRbeta diversity at day 60 came from surviving recipient T cells and thymic progenitors.

On this clonotype itself: Antigen specificity is unknown.

The CDR3 contains 16 residues. The V gene lost 3 bases and the J gene lost 7 bases, with 21 bases spanning the gap. TCRbeta library preparation incorporated unique molecular identifiers. A single record per CDR3 protein comes from TCRdb applying MiXCR to the PCR reads. The sample has about 980,000 distinct CDR3 sequences, about 29% seen once; the top ten hold 28%. The clonotype was recovered from a boy less than two years old who had a stem cell transplant for SCID, so the T cells may come from the graft donor. The source material was PBMCs, mostly from graft donor cells, sampled 360 days after TCRalphabeta/CD19-depleted stem cell transplant. The genes are TRBV7-1 and TRBJ1-2; tentatively, D is TRBD1 (5 bases). TRBV7-1 is annotated as an ORF whose role is uncertain. CDR3 amino acids: CASSSQGLPSGFGYTF. The CDR3 coding sequence is TGTGCCAGCAGCTCCCAGGGATTACCTTCTGGTTTTGGCTACACCTTC.